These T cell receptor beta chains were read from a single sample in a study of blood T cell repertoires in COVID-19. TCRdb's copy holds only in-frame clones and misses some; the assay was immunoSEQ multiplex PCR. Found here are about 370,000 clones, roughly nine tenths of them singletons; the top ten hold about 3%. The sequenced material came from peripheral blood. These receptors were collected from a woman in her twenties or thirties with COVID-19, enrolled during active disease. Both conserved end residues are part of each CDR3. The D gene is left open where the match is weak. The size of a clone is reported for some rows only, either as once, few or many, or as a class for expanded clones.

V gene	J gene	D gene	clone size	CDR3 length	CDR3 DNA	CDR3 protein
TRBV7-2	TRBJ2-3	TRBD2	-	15	TGTGCCAGCAGCTTAGCTCGGGGGGGCACAGATACGCAGTATTTT	CASSLARGGTDTQYF
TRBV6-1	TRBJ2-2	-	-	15	TGTGCCAGCAGTGAACCAGGGGATTCGACCGGGGAGCTGTTTTTT	CASSEPGDSTGELFF
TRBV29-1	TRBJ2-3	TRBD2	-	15	TGCAGCGTTGGAGGGGCGGGAGGGAGCACAGATACGCAGTATTTT	CSVGGAGGSTDTQYF
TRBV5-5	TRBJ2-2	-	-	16	TGTGCCAGCAGCTGGCCGGGGGGCCTAAACACCGGGGAGCTGTTTTTT	CASSWPGGLNTGELFF
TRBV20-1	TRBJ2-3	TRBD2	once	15	TGCAGTGCTAGTGTCGGACTAGTTGGCACAGATACGCAGTATTTT	CSASVGLVGTDTQYF
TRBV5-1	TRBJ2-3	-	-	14	TGCGCCAGCAGCTCCCGGGACAACACAGATACGCAGTATTTT	CASSSRDNTDTQYF
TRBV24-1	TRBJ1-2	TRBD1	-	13	TGTGCCACCAGTGATTCACAGGGGGATGGCTACACCTTC	CATSDSQGDGYTF
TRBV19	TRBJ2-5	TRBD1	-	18	TGTGCCAGTAGTATGCGTCAACCGGGACAGGGGGCGGGGGAGACCCAGTACTTC	CASSMRQPGQGAGETQYF
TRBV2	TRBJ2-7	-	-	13	TGTGCCAGCAGGTCGTGGAGGGCCAACGAGCAGTACTTC	CASRSWRANEQYF
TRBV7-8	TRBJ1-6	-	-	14	TGTGCCAGCAGCTACCGGGACATAAATTCACCCCTCCACTTT	CASSYRDINSPLHF
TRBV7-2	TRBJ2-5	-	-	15	TGTGCCAGCAGCTTACTGGGGGGAGTAGGAGAGACCCAGTACTTC	CASSLLGGVGETQYF
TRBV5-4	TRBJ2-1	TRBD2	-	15	TGTGCCAGCAGCTGGGGGGCTAGCGGGGGCCCAGAGCAGTTCTTC	CASSWGASGGPEQFF
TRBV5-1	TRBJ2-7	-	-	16	TGCGCCAGCAGCTCTATCTTCGGCAGCGGAACCTACGAGCAGTACTTC	CASSSIFGSGTYEQYF
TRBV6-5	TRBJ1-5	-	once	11	TGTGCCAGCAGCGGGAATCAGCCCCAGCATTTT	CASSGNQPQHF
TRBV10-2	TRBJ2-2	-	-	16	TGCGCCAGCAGTGATACAGGGATTCGGGGCACCGGGGAGCTGTTTTTT	CASSDTGIRGTGELFF
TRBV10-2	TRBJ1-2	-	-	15	TGCGCCAGCACGAGGGGCACAGCGATGGGGGGTGGCTACACCTTC	CASTRGTAMGGGYTF
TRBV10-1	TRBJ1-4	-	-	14	TGCGCCAGCAGTGAGTCCTCGTTAAAAGCCCAACTGTTTTTT	CASSESSLKAQLFF
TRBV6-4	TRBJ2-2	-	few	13	TGTGCCAGCAGACAGGAGAACACCGGGGAGCTGTTTTTT	CASRQENTGELFF
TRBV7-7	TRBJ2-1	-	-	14	TGTGCTAGTTCAGCGGGTGGAGGCAACAATGAGCAGTTCTTC	CASSAGGGNNEQFF
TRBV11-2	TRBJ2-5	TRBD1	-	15	TGTGCCAGCAGCTCGGAAGGGGGCGTGTGGGAGACCCAGTACTTC	CASSSEGGVWETQYF
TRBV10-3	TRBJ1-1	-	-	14	TGTGCCATCAGTGCGCGGGGAGAGAACACTGAAGCTTTCTTT	CAISARGENTEAFF
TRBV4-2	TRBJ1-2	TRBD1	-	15	TGTGCCAGCAGCCAAAAGACAGGGTCTGTGGTTGGCTACACCTTC	CASSQKTGSVVGYTF
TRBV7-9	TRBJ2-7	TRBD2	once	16	TGTGCCAGCAGCCCACCCCGGGCTAGCGGTTACTACGAGCAGTACTTC	CASSPPRASGYYEQYF
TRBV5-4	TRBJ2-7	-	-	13	TGTGCCAGCAGCTTAGGACAAAGGTACGAGCAGTACTTC	CASSLGQRYEQYF
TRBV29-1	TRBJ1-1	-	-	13	TGCAGCGTTGCCACAAAACCGAACACTGAAGCTTTCTTT	CSVATKPNTEAFF
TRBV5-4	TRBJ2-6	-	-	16	TGTGCCAGCAGCTTGGCTTGGGGGGATGGGGCCAACGTCCTGACTTTC	CASSLAWGDGANVLTF
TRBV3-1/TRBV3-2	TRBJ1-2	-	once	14	TGTGCCAGCAGCCAAGACGGGGGGGGAAGAGGCTACACCTTC	CASSQDGGGRGYTF
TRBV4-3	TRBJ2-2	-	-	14	TGCGCCAGCAGCTCAAACAGGAACACCGGGGAGCTGTTTTTT	CASSSNRNTGELFF
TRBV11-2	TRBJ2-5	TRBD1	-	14	TGTGCCAGCAGCTCGGGGACAGCTGGGGAGACCCAGTACTTC	CASSSGTAGETQYF
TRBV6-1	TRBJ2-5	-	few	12	TGTGCCAGCAGTGAGGTAGAAGAGACCCAGTACTTC	CASSEVEETQYF
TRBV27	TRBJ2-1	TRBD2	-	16	TGTGCCAGCAGTTTATCTAGCGGGGATTCCTACAATGAGCAGTTCTTC	CASSLSSGDSYNEQFF
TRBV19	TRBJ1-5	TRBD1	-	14	TGTGCCAGTAGAACGGGGACAGGTTATCAGCCCCAGCATTTT	CASRTGTGYQPQHF
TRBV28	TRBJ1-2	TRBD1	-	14	TGTGCCAGCAGTTTATACAGGGGAGCCTATGGCTACACCTTC	CASSLYRGAYGYTF
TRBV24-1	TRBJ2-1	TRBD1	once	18	TGTGCCACCAGTGACTACGGGACAGGGCTAGGCTCCTACAATGAGCAGTTCTTC	CATSDYGTGLGSYNEQFF
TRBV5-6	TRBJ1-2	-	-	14	TGTGCCAGCAGCTTGGGGCGGCCCGCCTATGGCTACACCTTC	CASSLGRPAYGYTF
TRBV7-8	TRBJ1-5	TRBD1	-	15	TGTGCCAGCAGCTTAGAGGGCAGGGGGCGACAGCCCCAGCATTTT	CASSLEGRGRQPQHF
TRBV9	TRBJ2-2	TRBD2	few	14	TGTGCCAGCAGCGTCCTAGCGGACACCGGGGAGCTGTTTTTT	CASSVLADTGELFF
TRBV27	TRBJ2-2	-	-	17	TGTGCCAGCTCCGTGGGCGGGTGGAAGTTGAACACCGGGGAGCTGTTTTTT	CASSVGGWKLNTGELFF
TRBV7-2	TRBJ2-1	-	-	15	TGTGCCAGCAGCTTACAGGAAGCCGAGTACAATGAGCAGTTCTTC	CASSLQEAEYNEQFF
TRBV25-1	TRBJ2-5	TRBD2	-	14	TGTGCCATTCAGGCTAGCGGGAGTATGGAGACCCAGTACTTC	CAIQASGSMETQYF
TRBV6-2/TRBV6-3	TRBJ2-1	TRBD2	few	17	TGTGCCAGCAGTTACTCGGGTCCTAGCGGGATCTACAATGAGCAGTTCTTC	CASSYSGPSGIYNEQFF
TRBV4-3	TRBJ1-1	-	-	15	TGCGCCAGCAGACACGCGGGGCGGAGGGACACTGAAGCTTTCTTT	CASRHAGRRDTEAFF